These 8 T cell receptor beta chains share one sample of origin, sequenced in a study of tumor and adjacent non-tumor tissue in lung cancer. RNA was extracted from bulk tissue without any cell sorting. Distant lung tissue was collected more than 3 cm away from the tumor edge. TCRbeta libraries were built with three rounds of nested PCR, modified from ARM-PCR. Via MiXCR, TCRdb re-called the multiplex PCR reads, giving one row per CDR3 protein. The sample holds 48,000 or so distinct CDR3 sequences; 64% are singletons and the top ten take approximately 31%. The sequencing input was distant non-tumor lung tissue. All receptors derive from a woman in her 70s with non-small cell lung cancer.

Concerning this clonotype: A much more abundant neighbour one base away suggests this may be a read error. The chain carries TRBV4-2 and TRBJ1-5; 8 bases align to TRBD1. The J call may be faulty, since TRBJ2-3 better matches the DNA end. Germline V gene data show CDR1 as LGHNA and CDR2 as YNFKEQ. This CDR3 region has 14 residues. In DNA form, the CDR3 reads TGTGCCAGCAGCCACTCAGGGGGCGGTCAGCCCCAGTATTTT. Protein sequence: CASSHSGGGQPQYF.

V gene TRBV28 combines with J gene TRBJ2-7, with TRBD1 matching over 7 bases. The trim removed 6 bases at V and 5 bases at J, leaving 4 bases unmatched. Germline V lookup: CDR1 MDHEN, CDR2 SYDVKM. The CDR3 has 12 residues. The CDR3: CASSPTGHEQYF. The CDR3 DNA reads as TGTGCCAGCAGCCCGACAGGGCACGAGCAGTACTTC.

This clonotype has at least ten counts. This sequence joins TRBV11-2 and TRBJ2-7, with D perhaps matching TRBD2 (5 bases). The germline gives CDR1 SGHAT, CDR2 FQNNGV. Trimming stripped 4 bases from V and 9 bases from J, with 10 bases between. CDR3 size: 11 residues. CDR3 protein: CASSSEGLQYF. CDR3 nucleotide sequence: TGTGCCAGCAGCTCTGAGGGATTGCAGTACTTC. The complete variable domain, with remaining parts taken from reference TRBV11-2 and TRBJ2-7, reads EAGVAQSPRYKIIEKRQSVAFWCNPISGHATLYWYQQILGQGPKLLIQFQNNGVVDDSQLPKDRFSAERLKGVDSTLKIQPAKLEDSAVYLCASSSEGLQYFGPGTRLTVT.

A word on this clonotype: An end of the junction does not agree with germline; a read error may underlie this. Here the CDR3 reads CVSSQVFIRLLAGLPSSYEQYF. CDR3 DNA sequence: TGTGTCAGCAGCCAAGTTTTTATCAGATTACTAGCGGGATTACCGAGCTCATACGAGCAGTACTTC. The J gene is TRBJ2-7, the V gene TRBV4-2, with 10 nucleotides matching TRBD2. The CDR3 contains 22 residues. CDR1 is LGHNA, CDR2 YNFKEQ, per germline.

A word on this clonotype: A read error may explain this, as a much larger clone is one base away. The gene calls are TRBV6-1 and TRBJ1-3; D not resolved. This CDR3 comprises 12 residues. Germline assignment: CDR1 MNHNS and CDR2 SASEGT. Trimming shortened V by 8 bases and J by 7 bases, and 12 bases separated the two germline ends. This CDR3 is CASRSLLNTIYF. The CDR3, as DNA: TGTGCCAGCCGATCACTCCTGAACACCATATATTTT.

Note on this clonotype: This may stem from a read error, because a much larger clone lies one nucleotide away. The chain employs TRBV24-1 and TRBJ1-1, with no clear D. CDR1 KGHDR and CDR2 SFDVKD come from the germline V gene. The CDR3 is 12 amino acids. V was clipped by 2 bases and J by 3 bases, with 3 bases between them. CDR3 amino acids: CATSDWDTEAFF. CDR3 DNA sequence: TGTGCCACCAGTGATTGGGACACTGAAGCTTTCTTT.

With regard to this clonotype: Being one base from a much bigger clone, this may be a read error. The CDR3: CASSLRVGANEQFF. The CDR3 nucleotides read TGCGCCAGCAGCCTTCGTGTAGGGGCAAATGAGCAGTTCTTC. This chain connects TRBV5-1 to TRBJ2-1; tentative D call: TRBD1 (5 bases). This CDR3 region has 14 residues. Trimming pared 4 bases from V and 7 bases from J, leaving 15 bases between. The germline V gene encodes CDR1 SGHRS and CDR2 YFSETQ.

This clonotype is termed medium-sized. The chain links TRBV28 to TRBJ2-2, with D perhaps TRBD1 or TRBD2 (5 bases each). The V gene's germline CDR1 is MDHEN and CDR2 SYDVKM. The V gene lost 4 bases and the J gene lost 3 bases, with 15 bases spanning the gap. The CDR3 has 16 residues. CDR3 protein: CASSSRDGSDTGELFF. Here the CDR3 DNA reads TGTGCCAGCAGTTCCCGGGACGGAAGTGACACCGGGGAGCTGTTTTTT.